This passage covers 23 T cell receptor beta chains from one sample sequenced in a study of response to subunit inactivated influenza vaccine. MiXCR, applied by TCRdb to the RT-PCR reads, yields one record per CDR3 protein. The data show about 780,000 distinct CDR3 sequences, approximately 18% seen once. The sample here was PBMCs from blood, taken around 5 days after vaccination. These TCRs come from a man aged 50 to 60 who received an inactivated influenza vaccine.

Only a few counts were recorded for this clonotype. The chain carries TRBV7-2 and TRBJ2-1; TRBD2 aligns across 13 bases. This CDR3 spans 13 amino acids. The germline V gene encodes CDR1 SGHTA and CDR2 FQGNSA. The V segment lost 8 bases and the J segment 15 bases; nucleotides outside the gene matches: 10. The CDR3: CASGGGLAGSVFF. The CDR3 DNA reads TGTGCCAGCGGGGGGGGACTAGCGGGATCCGTGTTCTTC.

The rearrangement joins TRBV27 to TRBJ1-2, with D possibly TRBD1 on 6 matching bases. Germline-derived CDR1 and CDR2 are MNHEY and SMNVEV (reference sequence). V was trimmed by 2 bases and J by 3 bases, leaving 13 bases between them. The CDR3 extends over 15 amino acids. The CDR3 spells CASSLARGGDYGYTF. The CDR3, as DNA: TGTGCCAGCAGTTTAGCCAGGGGAGGGGACTATGGCTACACCTTC.

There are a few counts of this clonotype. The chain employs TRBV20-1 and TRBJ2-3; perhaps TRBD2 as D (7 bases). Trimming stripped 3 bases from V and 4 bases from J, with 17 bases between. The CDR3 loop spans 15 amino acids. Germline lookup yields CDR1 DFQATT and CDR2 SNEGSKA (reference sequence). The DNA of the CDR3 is TGCAGTGCTAGGGCAAGGGGGGGCCTCGCAGATACGCAGTATTTT. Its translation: CSARARGGLADTQYF.

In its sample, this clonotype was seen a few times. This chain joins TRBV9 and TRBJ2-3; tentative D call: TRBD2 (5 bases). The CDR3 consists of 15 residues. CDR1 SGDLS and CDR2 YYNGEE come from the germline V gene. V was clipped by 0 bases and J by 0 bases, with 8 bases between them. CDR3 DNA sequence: TGTGCCAGCAGCGTAGTTACGGGGAGCACAGATACGCAGTATTTT. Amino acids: CASSVVTGSTDTQYF.

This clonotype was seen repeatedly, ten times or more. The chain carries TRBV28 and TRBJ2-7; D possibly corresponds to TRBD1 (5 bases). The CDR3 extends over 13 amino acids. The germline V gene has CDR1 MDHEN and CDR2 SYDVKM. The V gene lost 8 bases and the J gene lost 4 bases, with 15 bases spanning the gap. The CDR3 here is CASGRVQGYEQYF. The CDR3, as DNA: TGTGCCAGCGGACGAGTCCAGGGTTACGAGCAGTACTTC.

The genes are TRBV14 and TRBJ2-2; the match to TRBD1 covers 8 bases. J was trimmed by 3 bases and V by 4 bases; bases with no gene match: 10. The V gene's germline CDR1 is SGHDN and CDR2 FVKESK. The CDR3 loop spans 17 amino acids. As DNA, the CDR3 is TGTGCCAGCAGCCCTTTAGGGCAGGGGGCTTACACCGGGGAGCTGTTTTTT. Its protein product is CASSPLGQGAYTGELFF.

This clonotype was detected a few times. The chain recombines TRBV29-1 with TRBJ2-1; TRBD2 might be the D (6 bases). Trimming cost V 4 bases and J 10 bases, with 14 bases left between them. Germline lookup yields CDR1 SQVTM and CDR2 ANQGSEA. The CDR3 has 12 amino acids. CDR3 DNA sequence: TGCAGCGTTGTGGGCGCGGGAAGAGAGCAGTTCTTC. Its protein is CSVVGAGREQFF.

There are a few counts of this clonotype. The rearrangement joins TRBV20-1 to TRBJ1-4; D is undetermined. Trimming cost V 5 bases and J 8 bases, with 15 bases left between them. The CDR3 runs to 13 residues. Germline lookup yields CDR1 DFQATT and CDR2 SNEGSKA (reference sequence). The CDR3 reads CSAALGRQEKLFF. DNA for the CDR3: TGCAGTGCTGCGCTTGGGAGACAAGAAAAACTGTTTTTT.

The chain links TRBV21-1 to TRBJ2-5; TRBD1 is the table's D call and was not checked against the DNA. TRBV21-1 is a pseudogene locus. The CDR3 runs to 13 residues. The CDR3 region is CASSTGFPETQYF. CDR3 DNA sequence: TGTGCCAGCAGCACCGGGTTTCCGGAGACCCAGTACTTC.

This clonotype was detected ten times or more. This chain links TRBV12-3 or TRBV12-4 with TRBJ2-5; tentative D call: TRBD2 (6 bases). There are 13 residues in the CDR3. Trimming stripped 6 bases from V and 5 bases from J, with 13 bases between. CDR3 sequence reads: CASRSGVTETQYF. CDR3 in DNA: TGTGCCAGCAGGTCGGGGGTTACGGAGACCCAGTACTTC.

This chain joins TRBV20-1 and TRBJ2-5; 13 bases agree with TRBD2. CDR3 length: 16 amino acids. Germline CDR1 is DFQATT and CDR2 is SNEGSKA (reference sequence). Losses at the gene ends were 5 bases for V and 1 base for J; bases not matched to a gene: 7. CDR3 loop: CSAGRTSGGPQETQYF. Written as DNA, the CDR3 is TGCAGTGCTGGCCGGACTAGCGGGGGCCCCCAAGAGACCCAGTACTTC.

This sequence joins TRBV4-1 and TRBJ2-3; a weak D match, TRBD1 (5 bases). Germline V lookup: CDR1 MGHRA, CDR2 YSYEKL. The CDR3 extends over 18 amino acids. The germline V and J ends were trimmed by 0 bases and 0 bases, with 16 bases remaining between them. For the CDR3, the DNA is TGCGCCAGCAGCCAAGATAAAGGGGCAGGGCCTAGCACAGATACGCAGTATTTT. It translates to CASSQDKGAGPSTDTQYF.

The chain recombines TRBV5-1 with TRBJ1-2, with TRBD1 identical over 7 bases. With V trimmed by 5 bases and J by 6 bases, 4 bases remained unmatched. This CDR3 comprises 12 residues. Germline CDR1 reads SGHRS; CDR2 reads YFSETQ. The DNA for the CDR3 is TGCGCCAGCAGTTTCCAGGGGGATGGCTACACCTTC. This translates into CASSFQGDGYTF.

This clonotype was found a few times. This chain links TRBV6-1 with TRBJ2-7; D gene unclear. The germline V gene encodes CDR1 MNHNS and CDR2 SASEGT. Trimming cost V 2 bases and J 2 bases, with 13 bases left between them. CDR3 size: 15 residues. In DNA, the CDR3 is TGTGCCAGCAGTGAAATAGCTGCGGTTCCCTACGAGCAGTACTTC. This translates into CASSEIAAVPYEQYF.

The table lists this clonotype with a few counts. Here the CDR3 reads CASSGSALQGTGELFF. The CDR3 DNA follows: TGCGCCAGCAGTGGTTCGGCACTCCAAGGAACCGGGGAGCTGTTTTTT. The chain employs TRBV10-2 and TRBJ2-2; no definite D call. Trimming removed 4 bases from V and 5 bases from J, with 17 bases in between. This CDR3 is 16 amino acids long. CDR1 and CDR2 (germline): WSHSY, SAAADI.

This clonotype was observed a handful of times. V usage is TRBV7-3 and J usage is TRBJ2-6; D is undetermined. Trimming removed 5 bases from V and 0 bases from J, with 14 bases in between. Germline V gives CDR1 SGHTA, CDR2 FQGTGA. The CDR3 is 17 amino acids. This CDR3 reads CASSLHPPNSGANVLTF. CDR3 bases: TGTGCCAGCAGCCTACACCCTCCCAACTCTGGGGCCAACGTCCTGACTTTC.

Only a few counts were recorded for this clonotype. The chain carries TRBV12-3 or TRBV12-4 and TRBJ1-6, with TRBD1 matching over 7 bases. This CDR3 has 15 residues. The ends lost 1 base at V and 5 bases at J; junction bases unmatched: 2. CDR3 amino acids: CASSLDGTDNSPLHF. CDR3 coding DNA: TGTGCCAGCAGTTTAGACGGGACAGATAATTCACCCCTCCACTTT.

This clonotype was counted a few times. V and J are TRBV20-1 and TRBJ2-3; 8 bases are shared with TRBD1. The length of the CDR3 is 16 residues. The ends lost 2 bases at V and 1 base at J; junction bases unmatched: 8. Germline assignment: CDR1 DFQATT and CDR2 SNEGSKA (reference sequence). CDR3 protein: CSARRLRGQGTDTQYF. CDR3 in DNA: TGCAGTGCTAGAAGGCTCCGGGGACAGGGCACAGATACGCAGTATTTT.

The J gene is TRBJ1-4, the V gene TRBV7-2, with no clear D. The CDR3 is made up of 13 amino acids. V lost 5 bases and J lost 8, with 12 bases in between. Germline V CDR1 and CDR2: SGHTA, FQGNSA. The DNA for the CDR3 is TGTGCCAGCAGCCTAACGAGGGAAGAAAAACTGTTTTTT. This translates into CASSLTREEKLFF.

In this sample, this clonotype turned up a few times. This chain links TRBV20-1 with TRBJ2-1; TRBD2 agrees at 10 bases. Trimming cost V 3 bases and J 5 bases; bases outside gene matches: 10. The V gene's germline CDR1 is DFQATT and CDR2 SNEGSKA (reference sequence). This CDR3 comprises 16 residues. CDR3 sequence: CSARSSSGRSHNEQFF. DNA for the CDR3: TGCAGTGCTAGGTCCTCTAGCGGGAGATCCCACAATGAGCAGTTCTTC.

CDR3 nucleotides: TGTGCCAGCAGCTTAATTGGAGGGGGCGCGACAGATACGCAGTATTTT. It yields the protein CASSLIGGGATDTQYF. This sequence joins TRBV7-3 and TRBJ2-3, with D perhaps matching TRBD1 (7 bases). The CDR3 has 16 amino acids. The germline V gene has CDR1 SGHTA and CDR2 FQGTGA. V was shortened by 1 base and J by 3 bases, with 14 bases between the two germline ends.

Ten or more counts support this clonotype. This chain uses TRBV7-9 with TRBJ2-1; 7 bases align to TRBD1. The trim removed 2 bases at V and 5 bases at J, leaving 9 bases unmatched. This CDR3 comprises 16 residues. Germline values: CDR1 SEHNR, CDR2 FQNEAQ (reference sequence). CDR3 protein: CASSLRALQGNNEQFF. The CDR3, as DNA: TGTGCCAGCAGCTTACGGGCACTACAGGGGAACAATGAGCAGTTCTTC.

The CDR3: CSARGTGDYGYTF. CDR3 DNA sequence: TGCAGTGCTAGAGGGACAGGGGACTATGGCTACACCTTC. This chain uses TRBV20-1 with TRBJ1-2; TRBD1 matches 9 bases. V gave up 1 base and J gave up 3 bases; unmatched junction bases: 0. Germline V gives CDR1 DFQATT, CDR2 SNEGSKA (reference sequence). The CDR3 is made up of 13 amino acids.